The sequence of this T cell receptor (beta chain) was determined in a study of long-term antiretroviral therapy in people with HIV. Assay version v3.0 of immunoSEQ was used, and it was run at survey level. Produced via immunoSEQ multiplex PCR; TCRdb's table is partial and in-frame only. The sample has fewer than 30,000 clones; more than 65% are singletons. Remarks on this clone: Its antigen remains unknown.

V was cut by 7 bases and J by 3 bases, with 9 bases left in between. Germline V gene sequence: CDR1 MNHNS, CDR2 SASEGT. The CDR3 has 12 residues. Whole-study findings and limits: Post-ART, diversity grew, though it stayed under transplant donor control levels. All time points showed a repertoire dominated by clones expanded before ART.

The V call is TRBV6-1, the J call TRBJ1-2; D gene ambiguous. This specimen was unsorted PBMCs, taken 1.1 years before starting antiretroviral therapy. The clonotype originates from a woman in her twenties or thirties with HIV. CDR3 residues: CASKARDYGYTF. CDR3 nucleotide sequence: TGTGCCAGCAAGGCCCGGGACTATGGCTACACCTTC.